These T cell receptor beta chains were read from a single sample in a study of cytomegalovirus exposure and HLA in healthy donors. TCRdb's copy holds only in-frame clones and misses some; the assay was immunoSEQ multiplex PCR. The table shows approximately 140,000 clones, with 79% occurring only once. The material sequenced was PBMCs. Source of these receptors: a man aged 18 to 29 in good health and CMV-seronegative. CDR3s include the opening cysteine and the closing phenylalanine or tryptophan. A D gene is named only where the DNA matches it firmly.

V | D | CDR3
TRBV5-1 | TRBD2 | CASSGGLAGPDTQYF
TRBV27 | TRBD1 | CASSRGGRTEAFF
TRBV9 | TRBD2 | CASSRGTSGTFF
TRBV5-1 | TRBD1 | CASSSQGASTGGYTF
TRBV4-2 | - | CASSQEPGMNTEAFF
TRBV5-6 | TRBD1 | CASSPPGTGESMGGYTF
TRBV7-2 | - | CASSVNRANTGELFF
TRBV5-8 | - | CASSSPSGLPLYGYTF
TRBV7-6 | - | CASSLDLGRAHEQYF
TRBV7-9 | TRBD1 | CASSLGSGQGDEKLFF
TRBV27 | TRBD1 | CASSSSEGQFYGYTF
TRBV9 | - | CASSVAPGVSGNTIYF
TRBV25-1 | - | CASSEFLGKGAIYF
TRBV11-2 | - | CASSIFGSRTEAFF
TRBV2 | - | CASSQTGSFLFF
TRBV5-4 | TRBD1 | CASSNTGGWTDTQYF
TRBV19 | - | CASSSSLSTNSPLHF
TRBV5-8 | - | CASLYWGGEYGGETEAFF
TRBV7-9 | TRBD1 | CASSYTGENTEAFF
TRBV6-1 | TRBD1 | CASETGARETQYF
TRBV27 | TRBD1 | CASRGTGRRSYNEQFF
TRBV7-2 | TRBD1 | CASSSPPGQNNSPLHF
TRBV6-5 | - | CASSPVIYGYTF
TRBV5-6 | - | CASSLVRQLMNTEAFF
TRBV30 | TRBD1 | CAWSEGQLIYQPQHF
TRBV6-5 | - | CASSYSGFGVTFF
TRBV15 | - | CATSRDTGTLNTEAFF
TRBV7-9 | TRBD1 | CASSLGTGVNYGYTF
TRBV29-1 | TRBD2 | CSVEESGSSYEQYF
TRBV6-6 | - | CASRVLGDEQYF
TRBV7-2 | - | CASSLWRDTQYF
TRBV4-3 | - | CASSQDPPPQFPSPLHF
TRBV5-6 | - | CASSLALGASNTGELFF
TRBV27 | - | CASSLAPIVGASYNEQFF
TRBV7-2 | TRBD2 | CASSPSGGGLGIQYF